This T cell receptor (beta chain) was profiled in a study of blood T cell repertoires in COVID-19. Deletions cut 1 base from V and 2 bases from J, with 10 bases between. Germline CDR1 and CDR2: SGHKS and YYEKEE (reference sequence). This CDR3 is 15 amino acids long. As originally analysed: Amplification of reference gene primers was used by the study to estimate nucleated cell counts. The method was immunoSEQ multiplex PCR; TCRdb's version includes in-frame clones alone and lacks a portion of them. V, J and clone size were drawn from that table, and D and trimming were deduced from the DNA. The table lists about 250,000 clones, under 85% of them singletons. Only one count was recorded for this clone.

The J gene is TRBJ1-3, the V gene TRBV5-5; tentative D call: TRBD1 (5 bases). The TCR was taken from a woman in her forties with active or convalescent COVID-19. The specimen sequenced was peripheral blood. The CDR3 bases are TGTGCCAGCAGCTTGCGTGTACAGGCTGGAAACACCATATATTTT. This codes for CASSLRVQAGNTIYF.